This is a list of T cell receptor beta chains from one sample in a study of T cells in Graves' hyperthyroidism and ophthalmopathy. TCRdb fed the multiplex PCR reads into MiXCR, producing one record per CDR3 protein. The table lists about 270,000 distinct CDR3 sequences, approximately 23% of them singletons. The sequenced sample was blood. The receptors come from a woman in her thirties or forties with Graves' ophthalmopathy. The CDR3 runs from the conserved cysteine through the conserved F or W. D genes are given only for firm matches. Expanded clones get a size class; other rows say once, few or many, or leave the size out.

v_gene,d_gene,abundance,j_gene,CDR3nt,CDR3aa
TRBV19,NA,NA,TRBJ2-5,TGTGCCAGTAGTATAGCCTCGGGTAAAGAGACCCAGTACTTC,CASSIASGKETQYF
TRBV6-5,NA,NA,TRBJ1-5,TGTGCCAGCAGTTACGCGGGGGGGCAGCCCCAGCATTTT,CASSYAGGQPQHF
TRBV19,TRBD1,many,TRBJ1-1,TGTGCCAGTAGTCGACAGGGGGTTAGCACTGAAGCTTTCTTT,CASSRQGVSTEAFF
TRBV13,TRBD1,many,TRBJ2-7,TGTGCCAGCAGCTCGCCGGGACAGGGAGGGTTTGGGTACGAGCAGTACTTC,CASSSPGQGGFGYEQYF
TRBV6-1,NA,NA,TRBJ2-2,TGTGCCAGCAGCGCCCAGCGGGTTGCCTCCGGGGAGCTGTTTTTT,CASSAQRVASGELFF
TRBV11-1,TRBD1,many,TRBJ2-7,TGTGCCAGCAGCTTCTCACCCGGGACAGGTCTTCCCTACGAGCAGTACTTC,CASSFSPGTGLPYEQYF
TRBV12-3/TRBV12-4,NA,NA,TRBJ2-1,TGTGCCAGCCTCTCTAGGGTGCATTACAATGAGCAGTTCTTC,CASLSRVHYNEQFF
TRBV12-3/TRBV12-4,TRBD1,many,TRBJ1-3,TGTGCCAGCAGTTTACAGGGGGGCCTTGGGGACACCATATATTTT,CASSLQGGLGDTIYF
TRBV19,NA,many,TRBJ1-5,TGTGCCAGTAGTATAAGTGGGGGCTTGGGCAATCAGCCCCAGCATTTT,CASSISGGLGNQPQHF
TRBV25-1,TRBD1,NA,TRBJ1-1,TGTGCCAGCAGTGAGTGGACAGGGGGACCTCTGAACACTGAAGCTTTCTTT,CASSEWTGGPLNTEAFF
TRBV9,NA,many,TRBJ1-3,TGTGCCAGCAGCAGCAAGCAGGGGTTCGGCAACACCATATATTTT,CASSSKQGFGNTIYF
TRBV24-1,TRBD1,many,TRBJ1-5,TGTGCCACCGGAGGGGACAGGGGGTCCAATCAGCCCCAGCATTTT,CATGGDRGSNQPQHF
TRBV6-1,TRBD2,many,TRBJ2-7,TGTGCCAGCAGTGCCATGCCCGGGACTAGCTACGAGCAGTACTTC,CASSAMPGTSYEQYF
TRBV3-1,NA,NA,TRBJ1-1,TGTGCCAGCAGCCAAGATGGCTATGAGGCTGAAGCTTTCTTT,CASSQDGYEAEAFF
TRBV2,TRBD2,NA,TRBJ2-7,TGTGCCAGCAGTTTAGCGGGACCTGTATACGAGCAGTACTTC,CASSLAGPVYEQYF
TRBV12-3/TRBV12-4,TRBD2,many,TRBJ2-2,TGTGCCAGCAGGGGGACTAGCCTCCGAGGGGAGCTGTTTTTT,CASRGTSLRGELFF
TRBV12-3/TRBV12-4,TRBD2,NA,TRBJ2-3,TGTGCCAGCAGGATAGCGGGAGTATCCACAGATACGCAGTATTTT,CASRIAGVSTDTQYF
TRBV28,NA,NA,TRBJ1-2,TGTGCCCTCGTACAGGGCGACTATGGCTACAACTTC,CALVQGDYGYNF
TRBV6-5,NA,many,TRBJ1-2,TGTGCCAGCAGTATCGCAGCTTACTATGGCTACACCTTC,CASSIAAYYGYTF
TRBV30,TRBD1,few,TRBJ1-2,TGTGCCTGGAGTCCGGGACAGGCTAATTACCACTTC,CAWSPGQANYHF
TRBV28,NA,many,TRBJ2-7,TGTGCCAGCAGTCCCAGGGAGGAGCAGTACTTC,CASSPREEQYF
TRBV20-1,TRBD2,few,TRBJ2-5,TGCGCCTATCTCGCTAGCGGGAGTGTTGAGACCCAGTACTTC,CAYLASGSVETQYF
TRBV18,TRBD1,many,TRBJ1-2,TGTGCCAGCTCACCACCGCTAGGACAGGGATACTATGGCTACACCTTC,CASSPPLGQGYYGYTF
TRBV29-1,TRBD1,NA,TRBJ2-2,TGCAGCGTTCGGACAGGGGGCACCGGGGAGCTGTTTTTT,CSVRTGGTGELFF
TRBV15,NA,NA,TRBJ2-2,TGTGCCACCAGCAGAGATAGGGAGTCCGGGGAGCTGTTTTTT,CATSRDRESGELFF
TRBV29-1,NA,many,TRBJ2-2,TGCAGCGTTGAGGCTAGTGACGGGGAGCTGTTTTTT,CSVEASDGELFF
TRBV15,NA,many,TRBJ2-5,TGTGCCACCAGCAGTACTGGGGCGGTGTTCGGGGAGACCCAGTACTTC,CATSSTGAVFGETQYF
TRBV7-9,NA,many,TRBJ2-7,TGTGCCAGCAGCTTAAAGTGGACCTACGAGCAGTACTTC,CASSLKWTYEQYF
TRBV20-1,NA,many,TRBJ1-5,TGCAGCCGCCTCGACAGTAGCAATCAGCCCCAGCATTTT,CSRLDSSNQPQHF
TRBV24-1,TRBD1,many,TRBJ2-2,TGTGCCACCAGTGATTTGGACAGGGACACCGGGGAGCTGTTTTTT,CATSDLDRDTGELFF
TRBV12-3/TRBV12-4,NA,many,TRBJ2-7,TGTGCCAGCAAGACGGCTGCGCACCACGAGCAGTACTTC,CASKTAAHHEQYF
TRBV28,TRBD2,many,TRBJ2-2,TGTGCCAGCACGGGAGGCAGGAGCACCGGGGAGCTGTTTTTT,CASTGGRSTGELFF
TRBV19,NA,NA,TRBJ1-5,TGTGCCAGTAGTATCTATGATAGCAATCAGCCCCAGCATTTT,CASSIYDSNQPQHF
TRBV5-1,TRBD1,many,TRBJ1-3,TGCGCCAGCAGCGCCGGGACAGGGGCTATCCTGACCTCTGGAAACACCATATATTTT,CASSAGTGAILTSGNTIYF
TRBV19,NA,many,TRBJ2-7,TGTGCCAGTAGCCCGGCTAGAGCGGGTACCTACGAGCAGTACTTC,CASSPARAGTYEQYF
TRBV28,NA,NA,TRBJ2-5,TGTGCCAGCAGTTTAGGCTTTAATAGCGGAGAGACCCAGTACTTC,CASSLGFNSGETQYF
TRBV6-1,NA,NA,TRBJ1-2,TGTGCCAGCAGGCGGATGGATAATGTAGTCTATGGCTACACCTTC,CASRRMDNVVYGYTF
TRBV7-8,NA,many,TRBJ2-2,TGTGCCAGCAGCTTAGGTACAGGGCCCGGGGAGCTGTTTTTT,CASSLGTGPGELFF
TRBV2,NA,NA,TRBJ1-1,TGTGCCAGCAGTCTGGATCGACAAGGGAGCACTGAAGCTTTCTTT,CASSLDRQGSTEAFF
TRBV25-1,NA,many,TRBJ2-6,TGTGCCAGCAGTGAGAACAGGTTCTCTGGGGCCAACGTCCTGACTTTC,CASSENRFSGANVLTF
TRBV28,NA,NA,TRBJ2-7,TGTGCCAGCAGGGTACAGTTCTCCTACGAGCAGTGCTTC,CASRVQFSYEQCF
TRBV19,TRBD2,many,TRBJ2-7,TGTGCCAGTAGCAGGGGACTAGCGGGAAAAGAGTACGAGCAGTACTTC,CASSRGLAGKEYEQYF
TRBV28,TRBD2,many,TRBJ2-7,TGTGCCAGCACAGCGGGAGGTGTGCCGTACGAGCAGTACTTC,CASTAGGVPYEQYF
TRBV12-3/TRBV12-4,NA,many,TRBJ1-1,TGTGCCAGCAGTTCATCGGCCACGAACACTGAAGCTTTCTTT,CASSSSATNTEAFF
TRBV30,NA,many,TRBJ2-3,TGTGCCTGGTCTTTGCGAGGAGGTGCAGATACGCAGTATTTT,CAWSLRGGADTQYF
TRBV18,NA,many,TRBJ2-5,TGTGCCAGCTCACCAGGGTACCAAGAGACCCAGTACTTC,CASSPGYQETQYF
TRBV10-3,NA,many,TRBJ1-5,TGTGCCATCAGTGTGGAAAGGGACGTCAATCAGCCCCAGCATTTT,CAISVERDVNQPQHF
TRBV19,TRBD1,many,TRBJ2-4,TGTGCCAGTAGTAGGAGGGACAGGGCGAACATTCAGTACTTC,CASSRRDRANIQYF